This T cell receptor (beta chain) was obtained from a study of regulatory T cells in long-lasting Graves disease. The sample's time point: newly diagnosed GD, antithyroid drugs for less than 3 months. With RNA extracted from PBMCs as input, the TCR library was made. Many counts were recorded for this clonotype. As yet, its antigen is unknown. Findings and limits, study-wide: Persistent disease preferred TRBV28, TRBJ1-2 and TRBJ2-5.

According to the study, TCR beta libraries were built with iRepertoire HTBI primers and CDR3-region Arm-PCR. Each CDR3 protein is one row after TCRdb ran MiXCR on the multiplex PCR reads. The sample holds 350,000 to 400,000 distinct CDR3 sequences, 15% to 20% seen once. The CDR3 spans 11 residues. Germline V CDR1 and CDR2: KGHSH, LQKENI. Trimming stripped 4 bases from V and 6 bases from J, with 7 bases between. Separately, the same data were catalogued under a study of T cells in Graves' hyperthyroidism and ophthalmopathy.

This receptor was obtained from a woman aged 18-29 years with Graves disease. J is TRBJ2-7 and V is TRBV18; D is unresolved. The sample consisted of peripheral blood mononuclear cells (PBMCs), taken at new diagnosis, from a patient treated with antithyroid drugs. The CDR3 DNA reads TGTGCCAGCTCACGGGGTCCCGAGCAGTACTTC. Amino acids: CASSRGPEQYF.